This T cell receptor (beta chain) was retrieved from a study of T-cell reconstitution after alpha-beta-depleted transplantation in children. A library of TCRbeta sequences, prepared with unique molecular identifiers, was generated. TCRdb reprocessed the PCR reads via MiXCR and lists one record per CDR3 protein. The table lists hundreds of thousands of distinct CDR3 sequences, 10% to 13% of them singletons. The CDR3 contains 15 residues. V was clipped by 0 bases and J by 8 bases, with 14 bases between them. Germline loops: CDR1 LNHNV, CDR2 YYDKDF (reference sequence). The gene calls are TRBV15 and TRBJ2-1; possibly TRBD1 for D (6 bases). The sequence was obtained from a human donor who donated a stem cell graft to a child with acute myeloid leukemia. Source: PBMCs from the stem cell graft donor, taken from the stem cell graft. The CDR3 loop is CATSRDWQGRDEQFF. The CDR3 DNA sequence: TGTGCCACCAGCAGAGATTGGCAGGGGCGTGATGAGCAGTTCTTC.